The 31 T cell receptor beta chains listed next were all sequenced from one sample in a study of blood T cell repertoires in COVID-19. Clones were sequenced by immunoSEQ multiplex PCR, and TCRdb holds only the in-frame ones, with some missing. Here the sample spans about 300,000 clones, approximately 90% being singletons. The sequencing sample was made of peripheral blood. The receptors originated from a woman aged 45 to 65 with COVID-19, enrolled during active disease.

This clone was detected only a few times. This sequence joins TRBV3-1 (or the pseudogene TRBV3-2) and TRBJ1-1; the match to TRBD1 covers 9 bases. This CDR3 has 13 amino acids. Germline loops: CDR1 LGHDT, CDR2 YNNKEL (reference sequence). J gave up 6 bases and V 6 bases, and 5 bases lay outside the gene matches. CDR3 region: CASRKGQGAEAFF. The CDR3 bases are TGTGCCAGCAGAAAGGGACAGGGCGCTGAAGCTTTCTTT.

This chain links TRBV5-6 with TRBJ1-1; perhaps TRBD1 as D (5 bases). This CDR3 contains 14 residues. The V end was cut by 4 bases, the J end by 6 bases, with 16 bases between. CDR1 and CDR2 from the germline V gene are SGHDT and YYEEEE. The CDR3: CASSGFTGGPEAFF. The CDR3 bases are TGTGCCAGCAGCGGGTTCACGGGGGGTCCTGAAGCTTTCTTT. The variable domain in full, with the rest retrieved from reference TRBV5-6 and TRBJ1-1, is DAGVTQSPTHLIKTRGQQVTLRCSPKSGHDTVSWYQQALGQGPQFIFQYYEEEERQRGNFPDRFSGHQFPNYSSELNVNALLLGDSALYLCASSGFTGGPEAFFGQGTRLTVV.

The chain is built from TRBV5-1 and TRBJ2-3, with TRBD2 matching 9 bases. There are 15 residues in the CDR3. Per germline, CDR1 SGHRS and CDR2 YFSETQ. Losses at the gene ends were 4 bases for V and 3 bases for J; bases not matched to a gene: 6. The CDR3 loop is CASSRSGSVTDTQYF. CDR3 DNA: TGCGCCAGCAGCCGTAGCGGGAGTGTGACAGATACGCAGTATTTT. The full variable domain, rest sourced from reference TRBV5-1 and TRBJ2-3, is KAGVTQTPRYLIKTRGQQVTLSCSPISGHRSVSWYQQTPGQGLQFLFEYFSETQRNKGNFPGRFSGRQFSNSRSEMNVSTLELGDSALYLCASSRSGSVTDTQYFGPGTRLTVL.

The chain joins TRBV19 to TRBJ1-1, with TRBD1 matching over 8 bases. This CDR3 comprises 13 residues. V was clipped by 6 bases and J by 8 bases; unmatched bases: 8. CDR1 is LNHDA, CDR2 SQIVND, per germline (reference sequence). In nucleotides, the CDR3 is TGTGCCAGTAGCCCCGACAGGGGACTGGAAGCTTTCTTT. Encoded protein: CASSPDRGLEAFF.

This chain uses TRBV7-2 with TRBJ2-1; D possibly corresponds to TRBD2 (6 bases). Trimming removed 5 bases at V and 6 bases at J, with 20 bases between. Germline CDR1 reads SGHTA; CDR2 reads FQGNSA. This CDR3 region has 16 residues. The CDR3 region has the DNA TGTGCCAGCAGCCCGGCGGGGCCCGGAGCGTCCAATGAGCAGTTCTTC. Translated, it gives CASSPAGPGASNEQFF.

The rearrangement uses TRBV12-5 and TRBJ2-1; 8 nucleotides match TRBD2. The V gene end was trimmed by 4 bases and the J gene end by 7 bases; junction bases not matched to a gene: 9. CDR1 and CDR2 from the germline V gene are LGHNT and FRNRAP. This CDR3 comprises 15 residues. The chain's CDR3 is CASGSWTSFRNEQFF. Written as DNA, the CDR3 is TGTGCTAGTGGTTCATGGACTAGCTTCCGAAATGAGCAGTTCTTC.

V is TRBV6-6 and J is TRBJ1-1, with D unresolved. Germline CDR1 MNHNY, CDR2 SVGAGI (reference sequence). V gave up 8 bases and J gave up 6 bases, with 10 bases separating them. This CDR3 has 11 amino acids. The CDR3 bases are TGTGCCAGCCGAGAATTCGCTGAAGCTTTCTTT. Amino acids: CASREFAEAFF.

V is TRBV9 and J is TRBJ2-7, with 14 bases fitting TRBD2. From germline, CDR1 is SGDLS and CDR2 YYNGEE. This CDR3 comprises 15 residues. V lost 4 bases, J lost 3 bases, and 3 bases stayed unmatched. The CDR3 here is CASSPGTSGSYEQYF. In DNA form, the CDR3 reads TGTGCCAGCAGCCCAGGGACTAGCGGGAGCTACGAGCAGTACTTC.

The chain joins TRBV29-1 to TRBJ2-1; 7 bases fit TRBD2. This CDR3 contains 14 residues. The germline gives CDR1 SQVTM, CDR2 ANQGSEA. The V and J ends lost 4 bases and 3 bases, in that order; junction bases with no gene match: 6. Written as DNA, the CDR3 is TGCAGCGTTGTCAGCGGGGCGCTCTACAATGAGCAGTTCTTC. This encodes CSVVSGALYNEQFF.

The rearrangement uses TRBV5-5 and TRBJ1-6, with D perhaps matching TRBD1 (6 bases). CDR1 and CDR2 from the germline V gene are SGHKS and YYEKEE (reference sequence). V was pared by 1 base and J by 10 bases, with 9 bases between. The CDR3 has 13 amino acids. CDR3: CASSLTGNSPLHF. The CDR3 DNA follows: TGTGCCAGCAGCTTGACAGGGAACTCACCCCTCCACTTT.

The chain has TRBV7-6 and TRBJ2-1, with TRBD2 matching over 7 bases. The germline V gene has CDR1 SGHVS and CDR2 FNYEAQ. V lost 2 bases to trimming and J lost 5 bases; unmatched junction nucleotides: 9. The CDR3 length is 16 residues. As DNA, the CDR3 is TGTGCCAGCAGCTTATTCCGCGGGAGTGGGAACAATGAGCAGTTCTTC. It encodes CASSLFRGSGNNEQFF.

The chain is built from TRBV20-1 and TRBJ1-2; a weak D match, TRBD1 (5 bases). The CDR3 runs to 15 residues. V shed 3 bases and J shed 6 bases, with 20 bases lying between them. CDR1 and CDR2 (germline): DFQATT, SNEGSKA (reference sequence). The CDR3, as DNA: TGCAGTGCTAGTTTGGACACACCAAAGACTGATGGCTACACCTTC. This sequence encodes CSASLDTPKTDGYTF.

The V gene is TRBV21-1, the J gene TRBJ2-3; TRBD2 reflects the table's D call only, with no check against the DNA. TRBV21-1 is flagged as a pseudogene. The CDR3 sequence is 14 residues long. In nucleotides, the CDR3 is TGTGCCAGCAGCCCCCGAGGGATGCCAGATACGCAGTATTTT. Amino acids: CASSPRGMPDTQYF.

The genes are TRBV5-5 and TRBJ2-3; no clear D gene. V was trimmed by 3 bases and J by 0 bases, leaving 11 bases between them. The germline gives CDR1 SGHKS, CDR2 YYEKEE (reference sequence). The CDR3 spans 15 residues. The DNA of the CDR3 is TGTGCCAGCAGCTCCCGGGTCCAAAGCACAGATACGCAGTATTTT. Its protein product is CASSSRVQSTDTQYF.

The rearrangement joins TRBV19 to TRBJ2-3; TRBD2 matches at 7 bases. The CDR3 is 15 residues long. Losses at the gene ends were 8 bases for V and 0 bases for J; bases not matched to a gene: 8. CDR1 LNHDA and CDR2 SQIVND come from the germline V gene (reference sequence). The CDR3 protein is CASSWASGSTDTQYF. In nucleotides, the CDR3 is TGTGCCAGTTCTTGGGCTAGCGGTAGCACAGATACGCAGTATTTT. The whole variable domain, filled in from reference TRBV19 and TRBJ2-3, reads DGGITQSPKYLFRKEGQNVTLSCEQNLNHDAMYWYRQDPGQGLRLIYYSQIVNDFQKGDIAEGYSVSREKKESFPLTVTSAQKNPTAFYLCASSWASGSTDTQYFGPGTRLTVL.

The V call is TRBV30, the J call TRBJ2-7; D might be TRBD1 (5 bases). CDR3 length: 14 residues. Germline values: CDR1 GTSNPN, CDR2 SVGIG (reference sequence). V was cut by 4 bases and J by 1 base, with 14 bases left in between. This CDR3 is CAWTPSRQSYEQYF. In DNA, the CDR3 is TGTGCCTGGACCCCGTCGAGACAGTCCTACGAGCAGTACTTC.

The rearrangement uses TRBV6-2 or TRBV6-3 and TRBJ1-2, with D maybe TRBD1 (5 bases). Germline V gives CDR1 MNHEY, CDR2 SVGEGT. The CDR3 runs to 15 residues. V gave up 2 bases and J gave up 4 bases, with 14 bases separating them. The CDR3 is CASSYLTVSFYGYTF. CDR3 sequence (DNA): TGTGCCAGCAGTTACCTGACAGTTAGTTTCTATGGCTACACCTTC.

J is TRBJ2-3 and V is TRBV30; 7 bases are a match to TRBD2. V gave up 0 bases and J gave up 6 bases; unmatched junction bases: 0. Germline V gene sequence: CDR1 GTSNPN, CDR2 SVGIG (reference sequence). The CDR3 totals 12 residues. The DNA of the CDR3 is TGTGCCTGGAGTGTAGCGGGGGATACGCAGTATTTT. It is translated as CAWSVAGDTQYF.

This chain joins TRBV19 and TRBJ1-4, with 10 bases lining up with TRBD1. The CDR3 is 14 amino acids. J lost 9 bases, V lost 6 bases, and 7 bases had no gene match. Germline CDR1 reads LNHDA; CDR2 reads SQIVND (reference sequence). CDR3 nucleotide sequence: TGTGCCAGTAGGCTTCCGGGACAGGGGAAAAAACTGTTTTTT. Translation gives CASRLPGQGKKLFF. Full variable domain (remainder filled in from reference TRBV19 and TRBJ1-4): DGGITQSPKYLFRKEGQNVTLSCEQNLNHDAMYWYRQDPGQGLRLIYYSQIVNDFQKGDIAEGYSVSREKKESFPLTVTSAQKNPTAFYLCASRLPGQGKKLFFGSGTQLSVL.

This rearrangement joins TRBV30 to TRBJ2-7; the match to TRBD2 covers 12 bases. J gave up 6 bases and V 8 bases, and 8 bases lay outside the gene matches. CDR1 GTSNPN and CDR2 SVGIG come from the germline V gene (reference sequence). CDR3 length: 13 amino acids. CDR3 DNA: TGTGCCAGACGACTAGCGGGAGTCCTCGAGCAGTACTTC. Protein: CARRLAGVLEQYF.

This clone showed up just a few times. V and J are TRBV6-2 or TRBV6-3 and TRBJ2-7; 14 nucleotides line up with TRBD2. Germline assignment: CDR1 MNHEY and CDR2 SVGEGT. This CDR3 has 17 amino acids. The trim removed 4 bases at V and 4 bases at J, leaving 9 bases unmatched. The CDR3 is CASSFVRLAGGTYEQYF. The CDR3 DNA follows: TGTGCCAGCAGTTTTGTGAGACTAGCGGGAGGGACTTACGAGCAGTACTTC.

This chain joins TRBV11-3 and TRBJ2-7, with D perhaps TRBD2 (6 bases). V gave up 4 bases and J gave up 0 bases, with 16 bases separating them. This CDR3 contains 16 residues. Germline values: CDR1 SGHNT, CDR2 YENEEA. In DNA, the CDR3 is TGTGCCAGCAGCTCCTCGGGAGTGCGCGGCTCCTACGAGCAGTACTTC. Protein: CASSSSGVRGSYEQYF. Complete variable domain (other parts from reference TRBV11-3 and TRBJ2-7): EAGVVQSPRYKIIEKKQPVAFWCNPISGHNTLYWYLQNLGQGPELLIRYENEEAVDDSQLPKDRFSAERLKGVDSTLKIQPAELGDSAVYLCASSSSGVRGSYEQYFGPGTRLTVT.

The V call is TRBV18, the J call TRBJ2-1, with 12 nucleotides matching TRBD2. V lost 6 bases, J lost 0 bases, and 9 bases stayed unmatched. Germline V lookup: CDR1 KGHSH, CDR2 LQKENI. The CDR3 is 18 residues long. In nucleotides, the CDR3 is TGTGCCAGCTCTCCCGGGACTAGCGGGCTTAGCTCCTACAATGAGCAGTTCTTC. Its translation: CASSPGTSGLSSYNEQFF.

CDR3 sequence reads: CAISDPTRHPNTEAFF. CDR3 DNA: TGTGCCATCAGCGATCCTACTCGCCATCCGAACACTGAAGCTTTCTTT. The rearrangement joins TRBV10-3 to TRBJ1-1; no definite D call. Trimming removed 6 bases at V and 1 base at J, with 18 bases between. The CDR3 runs to 16 residues. The V gene's germline CDR1 is ENHRY and CDR2 SYGVKD.

The rearrangement joins TRBV7-8 to TRBJ1-5, with D unclear. V lost 4 bases, J lost 0 bases, and 7 bases lay in between. Germline assignment: CDR1 SGHVS and CDR2 FQNEAQ. This CDR3 spans 14 amino acids. CDR3 in DNA: TGTGCCAGCAGCTCACAGAATAGCAATCAGCCCCAGCATTTT. Its translation is CASSSQNSNQPQHF.

This sequence joins TRBV5-4 and TRBJ2-1; 7 nucleotides agree with TRBD1. The CDR3 consists of 15 residues. Unmatched junction bases numbered 4, after V lost 4 bases and J lost 0 bases. Germline loops: CDR1 SGHNT, CDR2 YYREEE (reference sequence). CDR3 residues: CASSLGQASYNEQFF. The CDR3 nucleotides read TGTGCCAGCAGCCTAGGACAGGCCTCCTACAATGAGCAGTTCTTC.

The V and J genes are TRBV18 and TRBJ2-1, with a tentative D call TRBD1 (6 bases). Trimming took 5 bases from V and 8 from J, leaving 16 bases between them. Germline V lookup: CDR1 KGHSH, CDR2 LQKENI. The CDR3 length is 14 residues. CDR3 nucleotide sequence: TGTGCCAGCTCAAGGGACAAAAAAAGGGATGAGCAGTTCTTC. Its protein is CASSRDKKRDEQFF.

The chain has TRBV6-5 and TRBJ1-2; D is perhaps TRBD1 (6 bases). The CDR3 sequence is 15 residues long. V dropped 0 bases and J dropped 3 bases, with 11 bases sitting between them. Germline V lookup: CDR1 MNHEY, CDR2 SVGAGI. In DNA, the CDR3 is TGTGCCAGCAGTTACTCGGTAGGGGGGGACTATGGCTACACCTTC. Translated: CASSYSVGGDYGYTF.

V usage is TRBV11-2 and J usage is TRBJ2-2; 7 bases map to TRBD2. J gave up 6 bases and V 5 bases, and 12 bases lay outside the gene matches. Germline loops: CDR1 SGHAT, CDR2 FQNNGV. The CDR3 extends over 16 amino acids. The CDR3 nucleotides are TGTGCCAGCAGCAAGACTGGGGGGAGGGATGCCGGGGAGCTGTTTTTT. It specifies CASSKTGGRDAGELFF.

Only a few counts were recorded for this clone. The rearrangement links TRBV12-3 or TRBV12-4 to TRBJ1-2; a weak D match, TRBD1 (5 bases). The CDR3 spans 13 residues. V dropped 1 base and J dropped 3 bases, with 6 bases sitting between them. In DNA form, the CDR3 reads TGTGCCAGCAGTTTAGGACAGTACTATGGCTACACCTTC. The encoded protein is CASSLGQYYGYTF.

Here the CDR3 DNA reads TGTGCCAGCTCATCTACAGGGGCGACTGAAGCTTTCTTT. It encodes CASSSTGATEAFF. The chain recombines TRBV18 with TRBJ1-1, with 7 bases aligning to TRBD1. The CDR3 runs to 13 residues. With V trimmed by 5 bases and J by 5 bases, 5 bases remained unmatched. Germline CDR1 KGHSH, CDR2 LQKENI.